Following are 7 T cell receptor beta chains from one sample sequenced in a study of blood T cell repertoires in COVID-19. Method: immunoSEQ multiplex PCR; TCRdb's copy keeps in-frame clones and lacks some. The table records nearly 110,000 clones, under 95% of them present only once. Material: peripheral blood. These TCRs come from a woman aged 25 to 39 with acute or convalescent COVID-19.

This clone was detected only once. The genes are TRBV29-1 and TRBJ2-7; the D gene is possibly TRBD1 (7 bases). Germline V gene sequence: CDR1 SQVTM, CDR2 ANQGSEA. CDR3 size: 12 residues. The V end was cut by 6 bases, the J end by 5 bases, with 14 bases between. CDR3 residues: CSVSQGEDEQYF. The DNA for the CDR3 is TGCAGCGTATCTCAGGGGGAGGACGAGCAGTACTTC.

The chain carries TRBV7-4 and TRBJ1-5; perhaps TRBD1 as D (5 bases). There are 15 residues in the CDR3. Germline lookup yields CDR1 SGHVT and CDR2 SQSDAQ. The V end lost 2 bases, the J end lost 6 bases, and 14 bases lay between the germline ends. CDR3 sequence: CASSLWVRVVQPQHF. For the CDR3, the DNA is TGTGCCAGCAGCTTATGGGTCAGGGTCGTTCAGCCCCAGCATTTT.

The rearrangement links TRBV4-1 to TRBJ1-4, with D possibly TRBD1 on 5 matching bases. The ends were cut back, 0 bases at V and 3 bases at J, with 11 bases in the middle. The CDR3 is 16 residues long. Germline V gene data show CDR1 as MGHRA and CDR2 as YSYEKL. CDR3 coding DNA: TGCGCCAGCAGCCAAGATGGCGGGGGAGCTAATGAAAAACTGTTTTTT. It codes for CASSQDGGGANEKLFF.

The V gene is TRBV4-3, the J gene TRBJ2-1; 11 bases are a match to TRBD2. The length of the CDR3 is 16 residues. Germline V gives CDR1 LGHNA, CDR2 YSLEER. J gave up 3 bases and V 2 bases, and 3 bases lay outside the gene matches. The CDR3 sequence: CASSQSLAGGYNEQFF. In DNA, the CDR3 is TGCGCCAGCAGCCAAAGTCTAGCGGGGGGCTACAATGAGCAGTTCTTC.

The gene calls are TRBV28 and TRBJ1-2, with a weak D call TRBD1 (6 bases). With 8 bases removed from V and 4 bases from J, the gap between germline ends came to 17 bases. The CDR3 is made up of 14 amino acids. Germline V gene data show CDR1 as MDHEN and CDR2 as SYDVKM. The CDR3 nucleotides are TGTGCCAGCCGAGCCGGGGGGCGGGCCTATGGCTACACCTTC. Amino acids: CASRAGGRAYGYTF.

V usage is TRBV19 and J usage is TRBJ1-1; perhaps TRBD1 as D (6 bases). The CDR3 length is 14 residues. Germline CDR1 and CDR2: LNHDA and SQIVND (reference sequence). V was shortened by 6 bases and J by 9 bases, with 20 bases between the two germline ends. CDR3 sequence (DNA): TGTGCCAGTAGCAGTGGACAGCCTCAACCTAAAGCTTTCTTT. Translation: CASSSGQPQPKAFF.

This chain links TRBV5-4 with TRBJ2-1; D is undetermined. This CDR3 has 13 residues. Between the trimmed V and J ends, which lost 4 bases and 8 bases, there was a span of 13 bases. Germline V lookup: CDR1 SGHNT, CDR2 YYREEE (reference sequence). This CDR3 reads CASSRPGSDEQFF. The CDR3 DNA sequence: TGTGCCAGCAGCCGACCCGGGTCCGATGAGCAGTTCTTC.